These T cell receptor beta chains were read from a single sample in a study of blood T cells in healthy people across ages. TCRdb fed the 5' RACE reads into MiXCR, producing one record per CDR3 protein. Seen here are 730,000 or so distinct CDR3 sequences, about 43% observed once, and the top ten hold about 32%. The sample was blood. The receptors shown here come from a man older than 75 in good health. CDR3s leave out the opening cysteine and the closing phenylalanine or tryptophan.

>TRBV20-1|TRBJ2-2
SARDAGDIANTGELF
>TRBV11-2|TRBJ2-3
ASSQMRNRDLGDTQY
>TRBV12-3/TRBV12-4|TRBJ1-2
ASTQQGRYGYT
>TRBV6-5|TRBJ2-5
ASQGGGGLPRTQY
>TRBV7-2|TRBJ1-1
ASSKEGMNTEAF
>TRBV29-1|TRBJ1-1
SGGLSGYTEAF
>TRBV4-3|TRBJ2-5
ASSQGWAATETQC
>TRBV11-2|TRBJ1-2
ASSTDEANYGYT
>TRBV5-5|TRBJ1-6
ASSLQGMNSPLH
>TRBV6-4|TRBJ2-2
ASSDRVYTGELF
>TRBV7-9|TRBJ1-2
ASSPQGLGYGYT
>TRBV7-6|TRBJ1-2
ASSPRNGGYGYT
>TRBV7-2|TRBJ2-2
ASSLGFSTGELF
>TRBV6-6|TRBJ2-7
ASSRDATYEQY
>TRBV11-2|TRBJ2-1
ASSLPTRTSGTRLNSYNEQF
>TRBV7-9|TRBJ2-3
ASSPWLADTQY
>TRBV27|TRBJ2-7
ASSTRLAGSEEQY
>TRBV28|TRBJ1-2
ASSLQDRVNGYT
>TRBV28|TRBJ2-7
ASSLVRPSGYEQY
>TRBV9|-
ASSTRTSGGGELF
>TRBV7-2|TRBJ2-3
ASSQGQGHTQY
>TRBV5-1|TRBJ2-3
ASSRQGSSTDTQY
>TRBV4-3|-
ASSQGRASYNEQY
>TRBV5-1|TRBJ2-2
ASTELRRAETGELF
>TRBV2|TRBJ1-5
ASRGGGNQPQH
>TRBV29-1|TRBJ2-1
SVRDRGFDNEQF
>TRBV20-1|TRBJ2-1
SALTSGSCNEQF
>TRBV7-9|TRBJ2-1
ASSLVQRERDNEQF
>TRBV18|TRBJ1-2
ASSPGLNYGYT
>TRBV5-1|TRBJ1-2
ASSLAFGYGYT
>TRBV4-3|TRBJ2-4
ASSYDTAREIQY
>TRBV27|TRBJ2-3
ASSFGGADTQY
>TRBV18|TRBJ2-7
ASSPQGAYEQY
>TRBV4-3|TRBJ1-6
ASSQDVAPDNSPLH
>TRBV5-1|TRBJ2-3
ASTPLGGRFVDTQY
>TRBV6-2/TRBV6-3|TRBJ2-7
ASRRLAAEGNEQY
>TRBV4-1|TRBJ2-7
ASSQPRRSYEQY
>TRBV7-2|TRBJ2-1
ASSPGTRYNEQF
>TRBV30|TRBJ2-3
AWEGTSGLTQY
>TRBV6-2/TRBV6-3|TRBJ1-4
ASMRSGFGEKLF
>TRBV6-2/TRBV6-3|TRBJ2-1
ASSYRDRGRGWQF
>TRBV3-1|TRBJ2-3
ASSLQRGSKDTQY
>TRBV6-5|TRBJ1-4
ASGRFFSEKLF
>TRBV5-1|TRBJ2-3
ASSWTSGYTDTQY
>TRBV7-2|TRBJ2-7
ASSPNRVLGTYEQY
>TRBV5-1|TRBJ1-1
ASSPGQPEVTEAF
>TRBV7-2|TRBJ2-3
ASTKLAGEGSTQY
>TRBV9|TRBJ1-5
ASSPFGGNNQPQH